This T cell receptor beta chain is from a study of blood T cell repertoires in COVID-19. The CDR3 is 16 residues long. Germline CDR1 is GTSNPN and CDR2 is SVGIG (reference sequence). Trimming at V came to 3 bases and at J to 0 bases, leaving 5 bases not matched to a gene. The authors' processing: For nucleated cells, counts were estimated from reference gene primer amplification. Sequencing was performed with immunoSEQ multiplex PCR; in TCRdb, only in-frame clones are kept and a portion is missing. That table supplies the V and J calls and clone size; D and trimming were determined from the DNA. The sample has 210,000 or so clones; 83% are singletons.

The sample comprised peripheral blood. This TCR came from a woman in her 30s with COVID-19, enrolled during active disease. This chain uses TRBV30 with TRBJ2-1; TRBD2 agrees at 10 bases. The CDR3 DNA reads TGTGCCTGGAGGCCACTAGCGGGGAGCTCCTACAATGAGCAGTTCTTC. Translated, it gives CAWRPLAGSSYNEQFF.